This TCR beta chain came from a study of CD8+ T cells in alopecia areata. Treatment given: oral pan-JAK inhibitor, 5-10 mg twice daily. Alopecia areata patients provided lesional scalp punch biopsies and peripheral blood. Overall study findings and caveats: Many expanded lesional clones persisted in scalp and blood during tofacitinib.

A note on this clone: What it binds is unknown.

Following extraction, RNA underwent reverse transcription to cDNA, which served as the sequencing template. Sequenced by immunoSEQ multiplex PCR; TCRdb stores in-frame clones only, minus some. The repertoire includes about 140,000 clones, around 83% of them detected once, and over 10% sits in the top ten. CDR1 is MNHEY and CDR2 is SMNVEV in the germline V gene (reference sequence). Between the trimmed V and J ends, which lost 0 bases and 3 bases, there was a span of 6 bases. CDR3 length: 14 amino acids. The chain has TRBV27 and TRBJ1-5, with a weak D call TRBD1 (5 bases). The sample here was CD8+ T cells sorted from blood, taken at week 4, from a patient treated with tofacitinib. The TCR sequence derives from a human donor with alopecia areata. The CDR3 DNA reads TGTGCCAGCAGTTTATCAGGGGACAATCAGCCCCAGCATTTT. Amino acid sequence: CASSLSGDNQPQHF.